Listed below are T cell receptor beta chains from one sample, sequenced in a study of cytomegalovirus exposure and HLA in healthy donors. Clones were read by immunoSEQ multiplex PCR, and TCRdb kept only the in-frame ones, dropping some. Among 150,000 to 200,000 clones listed, around four fifths were seen once. Sequenced sample: PBMCs. The receptors originated from a woman aged 18-35 years in good health and CMV-seronegative. CDR3s include the opening cysteine and the closing phenylalanine or tryptophan. D genes are given only for firm matches. The size field is filled for only some rows; it gives once, few, many or a size class.

>TRBJ2-4|-|-|TRBV5-5
TGTGCCAGCAGCTTGTACGTCGGCAGGGACATTCAGTACTTC
CASSLYVGRDIQYF
>TRBJ1-6|TRBD1|-|TRBV27
TGTGCCAGCAGGGCCGGGACAGGGGGCCTCGGATATAATTCACCCCTCCACTTT
CASRAGTGGLGYNSPLHF
>TRBJ2-2|-|-|TRBV18
TGTGCCAGCTCACCATGGGAGCTAAACACCGGGGAGCTGTTTTTT
CASSPWELNTGELFF
>TRBJ2-1|TRBD2|-|TRBV2
TGTGCCAGCAGACTAGCGGGGGGGCCCTACAATGAGCAGTTCTTC
CASRLAGGPYNEQFF
>TRBJ2-1|-|-|TRBV21-1
TGTGCCAGCAGCACGGGGGAGGGTTCCTACAATGAGCAGTTCTTC
CASSTGEGSYNEQFF
>TRBJ1-5|-|-|TRBV6-1
TGTGCCAGCGCTTTGACGAGGTTTCAGCCCCAGCATTTT
CASALTRFQPQHF
>TRBJ1-5|-|-|TRBV5-4
TGTGCCCCCATGGGGGGGGTAGGGCGCAATCAGCCCCAGCATTTT
CAPMGGVGRNQPQHF
>TRBJ1-2|-|-|TRBV19
TGTGCCAGTAGTGATGGCGGCAGCTCTAACTATGGCTACACCTTC
CASSDGGSSNYGYTF
>TRBJ2-6|-|-|TRBV28
TGTGCCAGCGGAGGACAGTTACGGGGCTCTGGGGCCAACGTCCTGACTTTC
CASGGQLRGSGANVLTF
>TRBJ2-5|TRBD1|-|TRBV7-9
TGTGCCAGCAGCTCCGGGACAGCCCAAGAGACCCAGTACTTC
CASSSGTAQETQYF
>TRBJ2-3|-|-|TRBV10-1
TGCGCCAGCAGTGACAGATTCACAGATACGCAGTATTTT
CASSDRFTDTQYF
>TRBJ1-1|TRBD1|once|TRBV9
TGTGCCAGCAGCTACTACCAGGGGGGGAACACTGAAGCTTTCTTT
CASSYYQGGNTEAFF
>TRBJ1-2|-|once|TRBV6-1
TGTGCCAGCAGTGAGAGGGGGGGGAATGGCTACACCTTC
CASSERGGNGYTF
>TRBJ2-1|-|-|TRBV28
TGTGCCAGCAGTTCTAGGACGGAACTAGTCACCTCCTACAATGAGCAGTTCTTC
CASSSRTELVTSYNEQFF
>TRBJ2-1|-|once|TRBV7-3
TGTGCCAGTTCACCAACTAGCCGGGGGTACAATGAGCAGTTCTTC
CASSPTSRGYNEQFF
>TRBJ2-3|TRBD1|few|TRBV5-5
TGTGCCAGCAGCCCTCCGAGGGACAGCGCCACAGATACGCAGTATTTT
CASSPPRDSATDTQYF
>TRBJ1-6|-|once|TRBV15
TGTGCCACCAGCAGAGTTCGGAATTCACCCCTCCACTTT
CATSRVRNSPLHF
>TRBJ2-2|TRBD2|-|TRBV7-9
TGTGCCAGCAGCTTTGGGCTAGCGGAGGGGGAGCTGTTTTTT
CASSFGLAEGELFF
>TRBJ1-1|-|once|TRBV2
TGTGCCAGCAGTGTGGCCCCGAACACTGAAGCTTTCTTT
CASSVAPNTEAFF
>TRBJ1-5|-|-|TRBV2
TGTGCCAGCAGGGGCTCGACAGGCCACAATCAGCCCCAGCATTTT
CASRGSTGHNQPQHF
>TRBJ2-7|-|-|TRBV27
TGTGCCAGCAGCCCCGGGACACAACTCTACGAGCAGTACTTC
CASSPGTQLYEQYF
>TRBJ1-4|-|-|TRBV4-1
TGCGCCAGCAGCCAAGGGCACGGAGTATTAGAAAAACTGTTTTTT
CASSQGHGVLEKLFF
>TRBJ2-7|TRBD1|-|TRBV7-8
TGTGCCAGCAGCTTAGCTCATAACAGGGGCAACTACGAGCAGTACTTC
CASSLAHNRGNYEQYF
>TRBJ2-1|-|-|TRBV25-1
TGTGCCAGCAGTGACCCCCGGGTGACAGTGAAAGTGTCTAATGAGCAGTTCTTC
CASSDPRVTVKVSNEQFF
>TRBJ2-1|TRBD2|few|TRBV13
TGTGCCAGCAGCTTAAGGACTAGCGGGATCTGGAATGAGCAGTTCTTC
CASSLRTSGIWNEQFF
>TRBJ1-4|TRBD1|-|TRBV11-2
TGTGCCAGCAGCTGGCGGCAGGGGGGCGAAAAACTGTTTTTT
CASSWRQGGEKLFF
>TRBJ1-6|TRBD1|-|TRBV9
TGTGCCAGCAGCGCGTCGACAGGGCGGAATTCACCCCTCCACTTT
CASSASTGRNSPLHF
>TRBJ2-7|-|-|TRBV28
TGTGCCAGCAGTTTATGCCCAATCCCAGCGGACCGAACCTACGAGCAGTACTTC
CASSLCPIPADRTYEQYF
>TRBJ2-7|TRBD2|-|TRBV5-1
TGCGCCAGCAGCTTGGGGCCTGGCGGGAGCCCCGATTACGAGCAGTACTTC
CASSLGPGGSPDYEQYF
>TRBJ2-1|-|-|TRBV7-9
TGTGCCAGCAGCTTAGTGGCAGAATTCTTC
CASSLVAEFF
>TRBJ1-5|-|-|TRBV6-6
TGTGCCAGCAGTTACATGGGGGGGGCGGACAATCAGCCCCAGCATTTT
CASSYMGGADNQPQHF
>TRBJ1-2|-|-|TRBV14
TGTGCCAGCAGCCATGCCCAAGAGGGGGTATCTGATGGCTACACCTTC
CASSHAQEGVSDGYTF
>TRBJ1-5|-|-|TRBV19
TGTGCCAGTAGTATTAATACTCGGAATCAGCCCCAGCATTTT
CASSINTRNQPQHF
>TRBJ2-7|-|-|TRBV11-2
TGTGCCAGCAGCTTAGAGTCACTAGCTCTCGACGAGCAGTACTTC
CASSLESLALDEQYF
>TRBJ1-5|-|-|TRBV28
TGTGCCAGCAGCCGCGCCCAGGGATGGGGCAATCAGCCCCAGCATTTT
CASSRAQGWGNQPQHF
>TRBJ2-7|TRBD2|-|TRBV6-6
TGTGCCAGCAGGGACCCGGGACTAGCGTTGTACGAGCAGTACTTC
CASRDPGLALYEQYF
>TRBJ2-1|-|few|TRBV12-2
TGTGCAAGTCGCTTACGGGTTGGGACTAGGCTCCCCCTGTTCTTC
CASRLRVGTRLPLFF
>TRBJ2-3|TRBD1|-|TRBV5-4
TGTGCCAGCACCGACAGGGCTAGCACAGATACGCAGTATTTT
CASTDRASTDTQYF
>TRBJ1-4|TRBD1|-|TRBV19
TGTGCCAGTAGTATCCTCGGGACAGGGACCGAAAAACTGTTTTTT
CASSILGTGTEKLFF
>TRBJ2-1|TRBD2|-|TRBV18
TGTGCCAGCTCACCACTCCCTAGCGGGGGGGCTGAGCAGTTCTTC
CASSPLPSGGAEQFF
>TRBJ1-2|TRBD1|-|TRBV7-3
TGTGCCAGCAGCTTAGGGACAGACTATGGCTACACCTTC
CASSLGTDYGYTF